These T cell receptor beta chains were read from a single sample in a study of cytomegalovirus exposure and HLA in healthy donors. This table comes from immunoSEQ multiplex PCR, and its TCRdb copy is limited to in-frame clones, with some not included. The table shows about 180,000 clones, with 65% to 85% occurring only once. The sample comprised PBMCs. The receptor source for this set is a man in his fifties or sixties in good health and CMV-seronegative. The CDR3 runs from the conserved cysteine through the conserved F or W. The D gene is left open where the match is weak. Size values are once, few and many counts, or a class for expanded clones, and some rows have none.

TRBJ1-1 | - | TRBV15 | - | TGTGCCACCAGCGCTGGCATGAACACTGAAGCTTTCTTT | CATSAGMNTEAFF
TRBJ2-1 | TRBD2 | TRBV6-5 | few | TGTGCCAGCAGTTATGGTGGTAGCGGGAGGGTCGAGCAGTTCTTC | CASSYGGSGRVEQFF
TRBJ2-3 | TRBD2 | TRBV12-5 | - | TGTGCTAGTGGTTTAGGACTAGCGGGGGGGATTCGCACAGATACGCAGTATTTT | CASGLGLAGGIRTDTQYF
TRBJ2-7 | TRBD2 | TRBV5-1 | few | TGCGCCAGCAGCTATGGGACTAGCGGGGTTTTTTACGAGCAGTACTTC | CASSYGTSGVFYEQYF
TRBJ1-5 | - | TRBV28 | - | TGTGCCAGCACGAGTGGGCATCAGCCCCAGCATTTT | CASTSGHQPQHF
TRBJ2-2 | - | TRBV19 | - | TGTGCCAGTAACCATCTTGCGGACACCGGGGAGCTGTTTTTT | CASNHLADTGELFF
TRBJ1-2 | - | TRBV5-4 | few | TGTGCCAGCAGCTTGGGGGTCAATCTAGACTATGGCTACACCTTC | CASSLGVNLDYGYTF
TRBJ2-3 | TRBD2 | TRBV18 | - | TGTGCCAGCTCACCGCTAGAGCGGGGGGTGAAAGATACGCAGTATTTT | CASSPLERGVKDTQYF
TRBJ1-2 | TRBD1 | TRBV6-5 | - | TGTGCCAGCACCCTTAGTGGCAGGGGGAGTGGCTACACCTTC | CASTLSGRGSGYTF
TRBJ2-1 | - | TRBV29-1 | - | TGCAGCGGCCGGACAGAAACCTACAATGAGCAGTTCTTC | CSGRTETYNEQFF
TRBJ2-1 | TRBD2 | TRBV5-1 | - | TGCGCCAGCAGCCCGGGACTAGCGGGCGGGATGATAAGCTCCTACAATGAGCAGTTCTTC | CASSPGLAGGMISSYNEQFF
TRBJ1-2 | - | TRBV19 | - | TGTGCCAGTAGTTGGAGTAGTGGCTACACCTTC | CASSWSSGYTF
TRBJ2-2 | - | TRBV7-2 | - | TGTGCCAGCAGGGGGGGGGCGACCGGGGAGCTGTTTTTT | CASRGGATGELFF
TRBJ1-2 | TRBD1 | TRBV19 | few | TGTGCCAGTAGTTCCAACCGGGACAGAGCTTTACAGGACTATGGCTACACCTTC | CASSSNRDRALQDYGYTF
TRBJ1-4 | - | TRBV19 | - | TGTGCCTCGGCGGGGAATGAAAAACTGTTTTTT | CASAGNEKLFF
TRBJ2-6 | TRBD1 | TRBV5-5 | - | TGTGCCAGCAGCTTGTTACAGGGGGCGTCTGGGGCCAACGTCCTGACTTTC | CASSLLQGASGANVLTF
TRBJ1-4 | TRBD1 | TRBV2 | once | TGTGCCAGCAGGGGGGACAGGGTTAATGAAAAACTGTTTTTT | CASRGDRVNEKLFF
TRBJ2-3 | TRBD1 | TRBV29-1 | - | TGCAGCATAACAGGGGGCTCAGTTACAGATACGCAGTATTTT | CSITGGSVTDTQYF
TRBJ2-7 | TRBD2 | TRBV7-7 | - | TGTGCCAGCAGCTTAAGCGGGAGTTCCAACGAGCAGTACTTC | CASSLSGSSNEQYF
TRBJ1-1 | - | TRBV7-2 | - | TGTGCCAGCAGCTTAGAATTGGGGGCGAACACTGAAGCTTTCTTT | CASSLELGANTEAFF
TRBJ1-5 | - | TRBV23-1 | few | TGCGCCAGCAGCCTCAGGCATTTT | CASSLRHF
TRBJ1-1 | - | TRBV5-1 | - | TGCGCCAGCAGCTTAGGGACACTGAACACTGAAGCTTTCTTT | CASSLGTLNTEAFF
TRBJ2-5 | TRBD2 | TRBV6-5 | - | TGTGCCAGCAGCCCTGGAGCGGGAGTTGGGGAGACCCAGTACTTC | CASSPGAGVGETQYF
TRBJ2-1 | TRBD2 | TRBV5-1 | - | TGCGCCAGCAGCCTGTTTTCTGCCGGGACTAGCTACAATGAGCAGTTCTTC | CASSLFSAGTSYNEQFF
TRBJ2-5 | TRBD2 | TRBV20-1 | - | TGCAGTGCAGGAGCGGGGGAGACCCAGTACTTC | CSAGAGETQYF